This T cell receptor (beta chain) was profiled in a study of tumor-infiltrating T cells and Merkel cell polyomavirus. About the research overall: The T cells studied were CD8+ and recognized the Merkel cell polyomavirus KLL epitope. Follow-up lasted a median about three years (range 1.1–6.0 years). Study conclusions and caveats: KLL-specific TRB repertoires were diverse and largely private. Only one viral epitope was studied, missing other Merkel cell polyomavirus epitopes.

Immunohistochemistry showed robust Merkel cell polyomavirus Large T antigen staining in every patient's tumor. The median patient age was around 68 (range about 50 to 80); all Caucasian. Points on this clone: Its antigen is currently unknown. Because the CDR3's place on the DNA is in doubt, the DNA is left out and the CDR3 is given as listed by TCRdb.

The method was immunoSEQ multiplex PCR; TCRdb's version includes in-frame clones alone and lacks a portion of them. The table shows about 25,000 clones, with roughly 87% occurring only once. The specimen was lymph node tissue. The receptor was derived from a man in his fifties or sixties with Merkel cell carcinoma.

CDR3 loop: CASSSSDSSGNTIYF. V is TRBV28 and J is TRBJ1-3; no check of the table's D call, TRBD1, against the DNA was made. The CDR3 comprises 15 residues, both ends counted. The germline CDR1 and CDR2 sequences are MDHEN and SYDVKM.